This TCR beta chain is from a study of regulatory T cells in long-lasting Graves disease. Stated time point: persistent/refractory GD, antithyroid drugs over 5 years with positive TRAb. RNA extracted from PBMCs served as the sequencing template. V was shortened by 6 bases and J by 0 bases, with 11 bases between the two germline ends. The CDR3 has 14 amino acids. Germline V lookup: CDR1 MNHNS, CDR2 SASEGT. Libraries of TCR beta came from iRepertoire HTBI primers plus Arm-PCR of CDR3 regions. MiXCR, run by TCRdb on the multiplex PCR reads, gives a single entry per CDR3 protein. The repertoire holds a few hundred thousand distinct CDR3 sequences, with around 24% as singletons. Broader study findings: Persistent Graves' patients showed reduced TCR diversity versus newly diagnosed patients. Patients with persistent disease shared 2,741 public clonotypes, outpacing the approximately 870 shared by new patients.

On this clonotype itself: Its antigen is as yet unknown.

This TCR came from a female donor with Graves disease. This specimen was peripheral blood mononuclear cells (PBMCs), taken when the disease was refractory, from a patient treated with antithyroid drugs. The chain links TRBV6-1 to TRBJ1-2; unclear D gene. The CDR3 DNA follows: TGTGCCAGCAGCCCCCTTGAAGCTAACTATGGCTACACCTTC. Encoded protein: CASSPLEANYGYTF.